The following is a TCR beta chain sequence with its context. Its antigen remains unidentified. Base-call qualities are not available, and no considerably larger clone is one nucleotide away. The reads were generated on an Illumina HiSeq 1500. The public reads were run again by TCRdb, first through fastp at Q25 and then through MiXCR, and only productive beta chains were kept. Rows are unified per CDR3 protein, each entry keeping the most common DNA and genes. The sample has about 460,000 distinct CDR3 sequences on record, about 10% of them singletons. The ten largest account for roughly a tenth of the sample. This sample was taken from a study of T cell repertoires in cytomegalovirus infection (dated by TCRdb to about 2019). In terms of the full investigation: Donor HLA type was relevant to the analysis, because carriage of CMV infection together with the matching HLA type was indicated by public TCR beta signatures. The study at large found these results: Cumulative frequency of public TCR beta family members discriminated carriers of CMV infection plus the relevant HLA type in this cohort and an independent roughly 330-donor cohort. In the ex vivo response, HLA-C-restricted CMV-specific TCR beta clonotypes were dominant, and in two of eight donors the single most frequent clonotype came from this HLA-C-restricted group.

The germline V gene encodes CDR1 KGHSH and CDR2 LQKENI. The V end loses 0 bases and the J end loses 4 bases, and a stretch of 15 bases separates them. The CDR3 contains 16 residues, cysteine and phenylalanine counted. Only the CDR3 portion is preserved as DNA: 48 bases, with reading frame beginning at the first base. The sequencing input was PBMCs. The chain joins TRBV18 to TRBJ1-2; TRBD1 might be the D gene, on 5 matching bases. This clonotype was obtained from a human donor in good health (CMV status not recorded). Some clones in this sample may be carry-over from other donors' samples. The CDR3 protein: CASSPPLDTWGYGYTF. The nucleotides are TGTGCCAGCTCACCACCGTTGGACACATGGGGCTATGGCTACACCTTC.